Shown below are 5 T cell receptor beta chains from a single sample sequenced in a study of CD8+CD57+ T cells in acquired aplastic anemia. Flow cytometry had shown expanded CD8+CD57+ cells in the patients chosen for sequencing. Genomic DNA provided the template from which TCR beta VDJ and CDR3 profiles were obtained. TCRdb called the reads again in MiXCR, with one record for every CDR3 protein. The sample carries just over 450,000 distinct CDR3 sequences, under 40% recorded once. Sequenced sample: sorted CD4+, CD8+, or CD8+CD57+ T cells (not recorded which) from PBMCs. The receptors here all came from a human donor with aplastic anemia.

This chain uses TRBV10-3 with TRBJ1-4; 10 bases agree with TRBD1. The V segment lost 3 bases and the J segment 5 bases; nucleotides outside the gene matches: 6. Germline CDR1 is ENHRY and CDR2 is SYGVKD. The CDR3 loop spans 16 amino acids. In nucleotides, the CDR3 is TGTGCCATCAGTGAATTGGGACAGGGGAACAATGAAAAACTGTTTTTT. Translated, it gives CAISELGQGNNEKLFF.

This clonotype was observed a handful of times. This rearrangement joins TRBV12-3 or TRBV12-4 to TRBJ1-6, with 8 bases fitting TRBD1. With V trimmed by 10 bases and J by 6 bases, 5 bases remained unmatched. CDR3 length: 13 residues. The CDR3, as DNA: TGTGCCACCCAAACAGGGGGTAATTCACCCCTCCACTTT. Protein sequence: CATQTGGNSPLHF.

The chain recombines TRBV24-1 with TRBJ2-5, with 9 bases lining up with TRBD2. The trim removed 2 bases at V and 1 base at J, leaving 4 bases unmatched. The germline CDR1 and CDR2 sequences are KGHDR and SFDVKD. The CDR3 is 16 residues long. The CDR3 DNA follows: TGTGCCACCAGTGATTCGGCTAGCGGGGCCCAAGAGACCCAGTACTTC. The encoded protein is CATSDSASGAQETQYF.

The rearrangement uses TRBV7-2 and TRBJ1-5; no clear D gene. CDR1 is SGHTA and CDR2 is FQGNSA in the germline V gene. V was shortened by 7 bases and J by 2 bases, with 3 bases between the two germline ends. The CDR3 consists of 11 residues. CDR3 loop: CASNCNQPQHF. The DNA for the CDR3 is TGTGCCAGCAACTGCAATCAGCCCCAGCATTTT.

This clonotype was observed a few times. This rearrangement joins TRBV24-1 to TRBJ1-2; 9 bases are a match to TRBD1. The V and J ends lost 3 bases and 3 bases, in that order; junction bases with no gene match: 4. The CDR3 runs to 15 residues. Germline values: CDR1 KGHDR, CDR2 SFDVKD. CDR3 nucleotide sequence: TGTGCCACCAGTGATCCGGGACAGGGTGACTATGGCTACACCTTC. It yields the protein CATSDPGQGDYGYTF.